This entry is about one T cell receptor beta chain. This sample is part of a study of blood T cell repertoires in COVID-19. About the study: Samples came from the United States, Italy and Spain, spanning acute and convalescent COVID-19.

V gave up 1 base and J gave up 7 bases; unmatched junction bases: 4. Germline V CDR1 and CDR2: LGHDT, YNNKEL (reference sequence). The CDR3 contains 14 residues. Per the authors' pipeline: Amplification of reference gene primers provided the estimated nucleated cell counts. Assay used: immunoSEQ multiplex PCR; TCRdb lists only in-frame clones, some missing. Clonal size and the V and J genes are those of that table, whereas D and trimming came from the DNA. The table has over 200,000 clones, approximately 91% seen once. The source material was peripheral blood. The chain uses TRBV3-1 (or the pseudogene TRBV3-2) and TRBJ1-5; 7 nucleotides line up with TRBD1. This TCR was recovered from a human donor in a cohort sampled during active COVID-19. The CDR3 DNA is TGTGCCAGCAGCCAAGGAGGGGGCAGGCAGCCCCAGCATTTT. Its protein is CASSQGGGRQPQHF.